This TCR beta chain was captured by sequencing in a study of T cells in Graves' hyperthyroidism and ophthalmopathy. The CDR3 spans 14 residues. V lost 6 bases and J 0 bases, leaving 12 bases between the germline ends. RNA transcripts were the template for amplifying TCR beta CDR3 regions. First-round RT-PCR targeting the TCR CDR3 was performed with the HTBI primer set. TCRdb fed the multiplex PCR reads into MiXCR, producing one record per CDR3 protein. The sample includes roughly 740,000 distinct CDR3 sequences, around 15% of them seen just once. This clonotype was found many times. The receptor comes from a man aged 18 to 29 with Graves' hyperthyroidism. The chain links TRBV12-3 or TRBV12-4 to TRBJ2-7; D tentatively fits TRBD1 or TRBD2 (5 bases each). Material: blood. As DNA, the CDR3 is TGTGCCAGCAGAACCGGGACCGACTCCTACGAGCAGTACTTC. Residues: CASRTGTDSYEQYF.